This TCR beta chain was observed in a study of CXCR3-negative and CXCR3-positive naive CD8 T cells. Study results and limitations: Naive CXCR3-positive and CXCR3-negative cells shared similar TRBV-TRBJ usage, unlike memory cells.

Comments on this clonotype: Its antigen remains unknown.

Definition of naive CD8+ T cells rested on a CD45RO-CCR7+CD27+CD95- profile. This CDR3 is built from 15 residues. The germline CDR1 and CDR2 sequences are SGHKS and YYEKEE (reference sequence). It was by 5' RACE with UMI labels that the TRB cDNA libraries were prepared. TCRdb reworked the 5' RACE reads into one entry per CDR3 protein, no DNA. The sample data list 50,000 to 65,000 distinct CDR3 sequences. The sample comprised naive CXCR3- CD8+ T cells from blood. Subset of the sample: CD45RO-CCR7+CD27+CD95- naive CD8+ T cells lacking CXCR3 (TNR3-). This sequence was found in a human donor in good health. Some clones in this sample may be carry-over from other donors' samples. The chain combines TRBV5-5 with TRBJ2-7; the TCRdb call, TRBD2, lacks DNA for checking. The chain's CDR3 is CASRRTSGSLSEQYF.